The 22 T cell receptor beta chains given below trace back to one sample, sequenced in a study of T cell repertoires in cytomegalovirus infection. Using its own MiXCR run on the reads, TCRdb lists one record per CDR3 protein. The data show approximately 910,000 distinct CDR3 sequences, less than 35% seen once. Antigens of these TCRs are unknown. This specimen consisted of cultured CD8+ T cells from PBMCs, obtained from culture after CMV antigen stimulation. Receptors originate from a human donor in good health (CMV status not recorded). Some clones in this sample may be carry-over from other donors' samples.

This clonotype came up many times. V gene TRBV7-8 combines with J gene TRBJ2-5, with 9 positions matching TRBD2. Trimming at V came to 1 base and at J to 1 base, leaving 7 bases not matched to a gene. Germline CDR1 reads SGHVS; CDR2 reads FQNEAQ. This CDR3 is 17 amino acids long. DNA for the CDR3: TGTGCCAGCAGCTTAGTCGCAGCGGGGGGCCCCCAAGAGACCCAGTACTTC. It is translated as CASSLVAAGGPQETQYF.

The rearrangement joins TRBV6-5 to TRBJ2-1; maybe TRBD1 (6 bases). Trimming stripped 0 bases from V and 2 bases from J, with 11 bases between. The CDR3 is made up of 16 amino acids. Germline V gene data show CDR1 as MNHEY and CDR2 as SVGAGI. Here the CDR3 reads CASSYSVTGAYNEQFF. In DNA form, the CDR3 reads TGTGCCAGCAGTTACTCTGTGACAGGCGCCTACAATGAGCAGTTCTTC.

This clonotype was seen only a few times. The gene calls are TRBV25-1 and TRBJ2-4; a possible D gene is TRBD1 (5 bases). Germline lookup yields CDR1 MGHDK and CDR2 SYGVNS. This CDR3 comprises 15 residues. Trimming pared 4 bases from V and 7 bases from J, leaving 17 bases between. The CDR3 nucleotides read TGTGCCAGCAGTGTCTCTACGATCGACAGCAACATTCAGTACTTC. This codes for CASSVSTIDSNIQYF.

This clonotype was seen only a few times. The chain couples TRBV7-9 to TRBJ2-1; the D gene is possibly TRBD1 (6 bases). V lost 1 base to trimming and J lost 3 bases, with 13 bases between them. Germline V gene lookup returns CDR1 SEHNR and CDR2 FQNEAQ (reference sequence). This CDR3 has 16 residues. The CDR3 protein is CASSLDREALYNEQFF. CDR3 coding DNA: TGTGCCAGCAGCTTAGACAGGGAAGCTCTCTACAATGAGCAGTTCTTC.

CDR3 region: CATSPGAVDGYTF. In nucleotides, the CDR3 is TGTGCCACCTCCCCCGGGGCCGTTGATGGCTACACCTTC. The chain carries TRBV25-1 and TRBJ1-2; D may be TRBD1 (5 bases). V lost 10 bases and J lost 6, with 18 bases in between. The CDR3 is made up of 13 amino acids. The germline CDR1 and CDR2 sequences are MGHDK and SYGVNS.

Comment on this clonotype: A junction end diverges from the germline sequence, so it may reflect a read error. The CDR3: CASSSVVAYTDTQFF. CDR3 DNA sequence: TGTGCCAGCAGTTCGGTTGTGGCCTACACAGATACGCAGTTTTTT. The rearrangement links TRBV7-6 to TRBJ2-3; D is undetermined. Germline V gene data show CDR1 as SGHVS and CDR2 as FNYEAQ. The CDR3 loop spans 15 amino acids.

V is TRBV5-6 and J is TRBJ1-1; no definite D call. V lost 4 bases and J 3 bases, leaving 10 bases between the germline ends. CDR3 length: 13 amino acids. The germline CDR1 and CDR2 sequences are SGHDT and YYEEEE. The CDR3 is CASSPRGHTEAFF. In DNA, the CDR3 is TGTGCCAGCAGCCCCCGAGGCCACACTGAAGCTTTCTTT.

V is TRBV12-3 or TRBV12-4 and J is TRBJ1-5; D gene unclear. V shed 8 bases and J shed 3 bases, with 14 bases lying between them. The CDR3 runs to 14 residues. CDR3 protein: CASSGDMNNQPQHF. For the CDR3, the DNA is TGTGCCAGCTCTGGTGACATGAACAATCAGCCCCAGCATTTT.

In this sample, this clonotype turned up many times. The chain recombines TRBV7-9 with TRBJ2-3, with D possibly being TRBD1 or TRBD2 (6 bases each). The germline V and J ends were trimmed by 3 bases and 6 bases, with 16 bases remaining between them. In germline, CDR1 is SEHNR, CDR2 FQNEAQ (reference sequence). The CDR3 extends over 15 amino acids. Written as DNA, the CDR3 is TGTGCCAGCAGCTTCCGGGGGCGAGCGACGGATACGCAGTATTTT. Translation: CASSFRGRATDTQYF.

This clonotype came up many times. This chain uses TRBV12-3 or TRBV12-4 with TRBJ1-5; the match to TRBD1 covers 8 bases. The length of the CDR3 is 13 residues. The ends lost 4 bases at V and 7 bases at J; junction bases unmatched: 3. Here the CDR3 reads CASSSGGRQPQHF. Here the CDR3 DNA reads TGTGCCAGCAGTTCAGGGGGCCGGCAGCCCCAGCATTTT.

The rearrangement uses TRBV9 and TRBJ2-1; D is unclear. In germline, CDR1 is SGDLS, CDR2 YYNGEE. The CDR3 sequence is 15 residues long. V lost 4 bases to trimming and J lost 2 bases, with 13 bases between them. This CDR3 is CASSLHFGPYNEQFF. The DNA for the CDR3 is TGTGCCAGCAGCCTCCACTTCGGTCCCTACAATGAGCAGTTCTTC.

This clonotype was counted only a few times. V and J are TRBV7-9 and TRBJ1-5, with unresolved D. Germline CDR1 is SEHNR and CDR2 is FQNEAQ (reference sequence). The CDR3 totals 14 residues. V gave up 5 bases and J gave up 1 base, with 9 bases separating them. The CDR3 DNA reads as TGTGCCAGCAGCCGAGGGCGGAGCAATCAGCCCCAGCATTTT. It specifies CASSRGRSNQPQHF.

This clonotype was recorded a few times. The chain links TRBV6-2 or TRBV6-3 to TRBJ1-5; D possibly corresponds to TRBD1 (5 bases). Looked up from germline, CDR1 is MNHEY and CDR2 is SVGEGT. This CDR3 region has 15 residues. Trimming removed 4 bases from V and 6 bases from J, with 16 bases in between. The CDR3 sequence is CASSSRRGTLQPQHF. The CDR3 DNA follows: TGTGCCAGCAGTTCCCGGAGAGGGACCCTTCAGCCCCAGCATTTT.

The rearrangement uses TRBV2 and TRBJ2-3, with 10 bases matching TRBD2. This CDR3 is built from 17 residues. Losses at the gene ends were 10 bases for V and 0 bases for J; bases not matched to a gene: 13. In germline, CDR1 is SNHLY, CDR2 FYNNEI. This CDR3 is CATQRASGGPSTDTQYF. The CDR3 DNA follows: TGTGCCACTCAGAGGGCTAGCGGGGGACCTAGCACAGATACGCAGTATTTT.

The V and J genes are TRBV7-6 and TRBJ2-2; 9 bases fit TRBD2. The germline V gene has CDR1 SGHVS and CDR2 FNYEAQ. This CDR3 has 16 amino acids. The ends lost 3 bases at V and 3 bases at J; junction bases unmatched: 5. The CDR3 region has the DNA TGTGCCAGCAGCTTTTCTGAGCGGGGGGACACCGGGGAGCTGTTTTTT. This codes for CASSFSERGDTGELFF.

The chain carries TRBV5-4 and TRBJ2-3; 7 bases map to TRBD1. Trimming at V came to 9 bases and at J to 1 base, leaving 11 bases not matched to a gene. The CDR3 spans 15 residues. Germline CDR1 reads SGHNT; CDR2 reads YYREEE (reference sequence). CDR3 region: CAIPCPGQGTDTQYF. CDR3 nucleotides: TGTGCCATCCCATGCCCTGGACAGGGCACAGATACGCAGTATTTT.

This clonotype has a count of ten or more. V usage is TRBV7-2 and J usage is TRBJ1-2; D gene ambiguous. V was cut by 1 base and J by 6 bases, with 15 bases left in between. The CDR3 is made up of 15 amino acids. CDR1 SGHTA and CDR2 FQGNSA come from the germline V gene. CDR3 coding DNA: TGTGCCAGCAGCTTAGGTTCGCGGTCGGCCGATGGCTACACCTTC. Translated: CASSLGSRSADGYTF.

The V call is TRBV5-1, the J call TRBJ2-7, with 13 positions matching TRBD2. Germline CDR1 is SGHRS and CDR2 is YFSETQ. CDR3 length: 15 amino acids. V dropped 3 bases and J dropped 4; count of bases not matched to a gene: 4. The CDR3 is CASSSGLAGPYEQYF. The CDR3 region has the DNA TGCGCCAGCAGCTCGGGACTAGCGGGGCCTTACGAGCAGTACTTC.

The chain is built from TRBV18 and TRBJ2-2; the match to TRBD1 covers 10 bases. Germline assignment: CDR1 KGHSH and CDR2 LQKENI. CDR3 length equals 15 residues. The ends lost 4 bases at V and 6 bases at J; junction bases unmatched: 5. CDR3 protein: CASSRGQGGAGELFF. The CDR3 coding sequence is TGTGCCAGCTCACGAGGACAGGGGGGAGCCGGGGAGCTGTTTTTT.

This clonotype was detected many times. The rearrangement uses TRBV7-6 and TRBJ2-1, with D hard to call. V lost 5 bases to trimming and J lost 9 bases, with 8 bases between them. Germline V gene data show CDR1 as SGHVS and CDR2 as FNYEAQ. The CDR3 is made up of 11 amino acids. CDR3 amino acids: CASSMTIEQFF. CDR3 in DNA: TGTGCCAGCAGCATGACGATTGAGCAGTTCTTC.

The V and J genes are TRBV19 and TRBJ1-1; the match to TRBD1 covers 7 bases. The CDR3 has 13 residues. Germline CDR1 is LNHDA and CDR2 is SQIVND (reference sequence). The V segment lost 11 bases and the J segment 0 bases; nucleotides outside the gene matches: 6. This CDR3 reads CASGGSMNTEAFF. DNA for the CDR3: TGTGCCTCAGGGGGATCCATGAACACTGAAGCTTTCTTT.

Many counts were recorded for this clonotype. The V gene is TRBV6-7, the J gene TRBJ2-2; 11 nucleotides match TRBD2. TRBV6-7 has ORF status, its function being uncertain. After removal of 0 bases from V and 2 bases from J, the junction contained 5 bases not matched to a gene. The CDR3 runs to 18 residues. CDR3 in amino acids: CASSYSNGTSGNTGELFF. The CDR3, as DNA: TGTGCCAGCAGTTACTCGAATGGGACTAGCGGAAACACCGGGGAGCTGTTTTTT.